Listed below are T cell receptor beta chains from one sample, sequenced in a study of blood T cell repertoires in COVID-19. Profiled with immunoSEQ multiplex PCR; TCRdb holds only in-frame clones, not every one. This sample has 45,000 to 60,000 clones; around 93% occur once, and the top ten carry approximately 3%. Sequences were obtained from peripheral blood. These receptors were collected from a middle-aged man with acute or convalescent COVID-19. Both conserved end residues are part of each CDR3. Fields, in order: D gene, J gene, V gene, clone size, CDR3 DNA, CDR3 protein. The D gene is left open where the match is weak. Size values are once, few and many counts, or a class for expanded clones, and some rows have none.

TRBD1 TRBJ2-5 TRBV24-1 . TGTGCCACCAGCACGACAGGGCGGAGGGAGACCCAGTACTTC CATSTTGRRETQYF
. TRBJ1-2 TRBV12-3/TRBV12-4 . TGTGCCAGCGAGACAGCTCTCTATGGCTACACCTTC CASETALYGYTF
TRBD1 TRBJ1-1 TRBV28 . TGTGCCAGCACCCTAACAGGGGCCCTCCATTTTGGGGCCACTGAAGCTTTCTTT CASTLTGALHFGATEAFF
. TRBJ2-5 TRBV12-3/TRBV12-4 . TGTGCCAGCAGAGAGGACAGCTGGGAGACCCAGTACTTC CASREDSWETQYF
. TRBJ2-1 TRBV9 . TGTGCCAGCAGCCTGATGGGGCTCTTCAGCTCCTACAATGAGCAGTTCTTC CASSLMGLFSSYNEQFF
TRBD1 TRBJ1-2 TRBV10-3 . TGTGCCATCAGTGACGGACAGGGTATCCGGGGCTACACCTTC CAISDGQGIRGYTF
. TRBJ2-5 TRBV24-1 few TGTGCCACCAGTGAAACCAGGACACATCCCCAGTACTTC CATSETRTHPQYF
TRBD1 TRBJ1-4 TRBV5-1 . TGCGCCAGCAAAACGGGACAGGGGGTAGGGAAACTGTTTTTT CASKTGQGVGKLFF
. TRBJ1-5 TRBV5-4 once TGTGCCAGCAGCCCGCCGGGTAGCAATCAGCCCCAGCATTTT CASSPPGSNQPQHF
TRBD1 TRBJ1-1 TRBV12-3/TRBV12-4 . TGTGCCAGCAGTGAGCAGGGGGGCACTGAAGCTTTCTTT CASSEQGGTEAFF
TRBD1 TRBJ2-4 TRBV4-2 . TGTGCCAGCAGCCAAGATCCCCCCGGACAGGGGGCAAGACTAGCCAAAAACATTCAGTACTTC CASSQDPPGQGARLAKNIQYF
. TRBJ2-1 TRBV7-3 . TGTGCCAGCAGTCACCCCGACAGTTACAATGAGCAGTTCTTC CASSHPDSYNEQFF
TRBD1 TRBJ1-2 TRBV10-3 . TGTGCCATCAGTGATTGGAAGACAGGGGTGTTGGATGGCTATGGCTACACCTTC CAISDWKTGVLDGYGYTF
. TRBJ1-4 TRBV5-1 . TGCGCCAGCAGCCTGGAGGGCAGGGAAGGCGAAAAACTGTTTTTT CASSLEGREGEKLFF
TRBD1 TRBJ1-1 TRBV7-9 . TGTGCCAGCAGCTTGGGACAGGGAGAGGGTATGAACACTGAAGCTTTCTTT CASSLGQGEGMNTEAFF
. TRBJ1-3 TRBV11-2 . TGTGCCAGCAGCTTTAGGGCGGGCTCTGGAAACACCATATATTTT CASSFRAGSGNTIYF
TRBD1 TRBJ1-2 TRBV5-6 . TGTGCCAGCAGCTTTTTAAGGGGGCACACCTTC CASSFLRGHTF
TRBD1 TRBJ2-7 TRBV18 . TGTGCCAGCTCACCACCGGGGACAGGGGAGAACGAGCAGTACTTC CASSPPGTGENEQYF